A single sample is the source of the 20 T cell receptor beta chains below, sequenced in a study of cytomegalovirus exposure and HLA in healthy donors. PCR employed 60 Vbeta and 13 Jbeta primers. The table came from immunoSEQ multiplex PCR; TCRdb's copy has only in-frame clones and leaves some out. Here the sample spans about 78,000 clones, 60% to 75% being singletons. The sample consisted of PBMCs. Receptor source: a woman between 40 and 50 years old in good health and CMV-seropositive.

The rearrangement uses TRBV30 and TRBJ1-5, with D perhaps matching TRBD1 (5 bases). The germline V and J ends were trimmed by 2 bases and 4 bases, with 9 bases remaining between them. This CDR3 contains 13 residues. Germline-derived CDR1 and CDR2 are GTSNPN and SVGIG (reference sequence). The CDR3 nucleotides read TGTGCCTGGAGTCAGCAGGGTAATCAGCCCCAGCATTTT. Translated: CAWSQQGNQPQHF.

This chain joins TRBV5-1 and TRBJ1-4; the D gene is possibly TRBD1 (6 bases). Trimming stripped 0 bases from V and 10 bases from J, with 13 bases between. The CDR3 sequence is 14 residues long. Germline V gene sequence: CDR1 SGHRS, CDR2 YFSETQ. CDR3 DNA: TGCGCCAGCAGCTTGGTTCAGGGGAACGGAAAACTGTTTTTT. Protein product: CASSLVQGNGKLFF.

The CDR3 DNA reads as TGTGCCAGCAGCCACCAGGGGGACACTGAAGCTTTCTTT. This translates into CASSHQGDTEAFF. The chain links TRBV11-3 to TRBJ1-1; 7 nucleotides match TRBD1. The CDR3 is made up of 13 amino acids. CDR1 and CDR2 from the germline V gene are SGHNT and YENEEA. With 5 bases clipped from V and 3 bases from J, the junction kept 3 bases outside the gene matches.

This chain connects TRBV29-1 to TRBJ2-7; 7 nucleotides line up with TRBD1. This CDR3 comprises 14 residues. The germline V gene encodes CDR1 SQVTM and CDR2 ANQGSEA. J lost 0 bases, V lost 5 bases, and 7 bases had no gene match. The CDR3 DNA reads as TGCAGCGTTCGAACGACAGGGCTCTCCTACGAGCAGTACTTC. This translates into CSVRTTGLSYEQYF.

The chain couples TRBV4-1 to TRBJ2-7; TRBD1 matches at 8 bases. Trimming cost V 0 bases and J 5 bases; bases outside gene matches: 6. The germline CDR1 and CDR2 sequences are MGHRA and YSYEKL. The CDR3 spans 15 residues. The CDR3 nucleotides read TGCGCCAGCAGCCAAGATCAGGGGGCCGGTAACGAGCAGTACTTC. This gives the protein CASSQDQGAGNEQYF.

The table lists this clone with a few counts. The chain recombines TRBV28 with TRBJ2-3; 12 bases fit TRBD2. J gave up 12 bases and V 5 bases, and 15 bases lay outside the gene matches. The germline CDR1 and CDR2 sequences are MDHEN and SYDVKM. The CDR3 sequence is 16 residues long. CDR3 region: CASSPSPSGGAITQYF. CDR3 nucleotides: TGTGCCAGCAGTCCCTCTCCTAGCGGGGGGGCGATAACTCAGTATTTT.

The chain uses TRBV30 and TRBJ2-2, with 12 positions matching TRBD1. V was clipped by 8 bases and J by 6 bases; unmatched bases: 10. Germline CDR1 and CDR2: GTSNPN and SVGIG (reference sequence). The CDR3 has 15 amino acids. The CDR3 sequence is CAGYIWDRGPGELFF. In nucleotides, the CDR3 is TGTGCCGGATACATATGGGACAGGGGGCCCGGGGAGCTGTTTTTT.

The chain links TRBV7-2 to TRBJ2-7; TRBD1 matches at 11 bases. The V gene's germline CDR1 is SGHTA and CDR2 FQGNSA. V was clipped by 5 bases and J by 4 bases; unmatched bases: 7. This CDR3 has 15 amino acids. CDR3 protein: CASSKHGTGGYEQYF. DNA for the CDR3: TGTGCCAGCAGCAAACATGGGACAGGGGGTTACGAGCAGTACTTC.

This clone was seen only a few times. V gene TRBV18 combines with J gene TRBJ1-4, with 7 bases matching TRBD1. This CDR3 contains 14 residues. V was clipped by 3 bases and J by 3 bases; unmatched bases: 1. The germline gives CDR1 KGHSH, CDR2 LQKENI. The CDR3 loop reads CASSPDRPNEKLFF. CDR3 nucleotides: TGTGCCAGCTCACCGGACAGGCCTAATGAAAAACTGTTTTTT.

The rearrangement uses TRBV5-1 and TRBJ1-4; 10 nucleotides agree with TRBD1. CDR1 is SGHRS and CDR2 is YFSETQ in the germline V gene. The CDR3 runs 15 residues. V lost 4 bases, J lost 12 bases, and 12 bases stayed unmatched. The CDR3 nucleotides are TGCGCCAGCAGCCAGGTGGGACAGGGGAGCTCGGAACTGTTTTTT. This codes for CASSQVGQGSSELFF.

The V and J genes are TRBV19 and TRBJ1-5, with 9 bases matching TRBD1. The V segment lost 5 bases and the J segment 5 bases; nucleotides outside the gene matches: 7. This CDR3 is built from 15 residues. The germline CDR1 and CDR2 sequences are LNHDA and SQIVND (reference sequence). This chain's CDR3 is CASSSGTGLHQPQHF. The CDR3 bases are TGTGCCAGTAGTTCCGGGACAGGGTTACATCAGCCCCAGCATTTT.

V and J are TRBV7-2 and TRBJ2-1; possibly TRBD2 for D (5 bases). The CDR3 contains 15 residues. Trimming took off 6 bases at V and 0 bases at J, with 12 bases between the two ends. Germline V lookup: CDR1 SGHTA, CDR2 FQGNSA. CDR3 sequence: CASRKPGSSYNEQFF. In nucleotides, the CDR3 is TGTGCCAGCAGGAAGCCGGGAAGCTCCTACAATGAGCAGTTCTTC.

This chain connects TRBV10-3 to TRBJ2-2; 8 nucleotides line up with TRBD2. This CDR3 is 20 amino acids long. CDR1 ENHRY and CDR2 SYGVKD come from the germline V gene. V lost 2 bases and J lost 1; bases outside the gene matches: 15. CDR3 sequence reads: CAISEPSGGRTPLNTGELFF. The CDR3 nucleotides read TGTGCCATCAGTGAGCCCAGCGGGGGACGGACTCCTCTGAACACCGGGGAGCTGTTTTTT.

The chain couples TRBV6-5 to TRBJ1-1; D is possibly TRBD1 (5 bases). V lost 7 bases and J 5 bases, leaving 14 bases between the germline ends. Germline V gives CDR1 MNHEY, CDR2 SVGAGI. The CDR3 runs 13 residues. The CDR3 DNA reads TGTGCCAGCAATAACCCGGGACTTACTGAAGCTTTCTTT. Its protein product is CASNNPGLTEAFF.

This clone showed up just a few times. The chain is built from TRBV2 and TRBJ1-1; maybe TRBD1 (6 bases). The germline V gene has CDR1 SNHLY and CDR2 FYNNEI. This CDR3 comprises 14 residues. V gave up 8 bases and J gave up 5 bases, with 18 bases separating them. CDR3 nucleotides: TGTGCCAGCCAGGGGATGGGGCAGGGAACTGAAGCTTTCTTT. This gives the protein CASQGMGQGTEAFF.

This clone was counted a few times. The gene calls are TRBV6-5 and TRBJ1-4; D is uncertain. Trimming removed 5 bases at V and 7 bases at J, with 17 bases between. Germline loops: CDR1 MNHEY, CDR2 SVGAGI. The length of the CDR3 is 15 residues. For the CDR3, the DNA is TGTGCCAGCAGTGGCCGGGGTTCCTGGGGTGAAAAACTGTTTTTT. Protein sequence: CASSGRGSWGEKLFF.

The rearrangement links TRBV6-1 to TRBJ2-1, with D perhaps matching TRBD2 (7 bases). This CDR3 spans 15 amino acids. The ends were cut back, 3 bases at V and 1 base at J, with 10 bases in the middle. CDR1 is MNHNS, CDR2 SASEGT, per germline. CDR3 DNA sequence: TGTGCCAGCAGTGAGGGGGGGGCATCCTACAATGAGCAGTTCTTC. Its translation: CASSEGGASYNEQFF.

The CDR3 here is CASSLVGLASGADTQYF. In nucleotides, the CDR3 is TGTGCCAGCAGTTTGGTGGGACTAGCGAGTGGTGCAGATACGCAGTATTTT. V gene TRBV28 combines with J gene TRBJ2-3; 10 bases fit TRBD2. Losses at the gene ends were 3 bases for V and 4 bases for J; bases not matched to a gene: 10. Germline values: CDR1 MDHEN, CDR2 SYDVKM. The CDR3 consists of 17 residues.

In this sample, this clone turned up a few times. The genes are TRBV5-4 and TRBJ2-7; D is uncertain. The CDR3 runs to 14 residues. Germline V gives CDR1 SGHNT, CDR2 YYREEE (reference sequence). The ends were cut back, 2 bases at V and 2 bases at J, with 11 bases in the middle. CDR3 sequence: CASSFSGTPYEQYF. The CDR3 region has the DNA TGTGCCAGCAGCTTTTCGGGTACTCCCTACGAGCAGTACTTC.

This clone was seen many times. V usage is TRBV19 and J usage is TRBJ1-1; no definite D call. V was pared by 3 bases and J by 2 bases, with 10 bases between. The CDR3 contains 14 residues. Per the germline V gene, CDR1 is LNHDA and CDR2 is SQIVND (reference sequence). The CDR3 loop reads CASSMREFNTEAFF. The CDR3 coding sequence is TGTGCCAGTAGTATGCGGGAGTTCAACACTGAAGCTTTCTTT.